The 31 T cell receptor beta chains listed next were all sequenced from one sample in a study of blood T cell repertoires in COVID-19. Generated by immunoSEQ multiplex PCR, the TCRdb table keeps only in-frame clones and is missing some. The table records 300,000 to 400,000 clones, about 86% of them present only once. Sequencing input: PBMCs or T cells enriched from blood (not recorded which). Every receptor here comes from a middle-aged woman with acute COVID-19.

The chain uses TRBV5-1 and TRBJ2-2, with D tentatively TRBD1 (5 bases). V lost 0 bases to trimming and J lost 4 bases, with 7 bases between them. The CDR3 has 14 residues. Germline V gene data show CDR1 as SGHRS and CDR2 as YFSETQ. The CDR3 sequence is CASSLAGITGELFF. CDR3 coding DNA: TGCGCCAGCAGCTTGGCAGGGATCACCGGGGAGCTGTTTTTT.

The chain employs TRBV5-6 and TRBJ2-5; 9 bases are a match to TRBD1. Germline trimming cut 0 bases from V and 4 bases from J; bases unmatched to any gene: 4. This CDR3 is 15 amino acids long. Germline CDR1 reads SGHDT; CDR2 reads YYEEEE. The CDR3 region has the DNA TGTGCCAGCAGCTTGGCCACAGGGGGCGGAGAGACCCAGTACTTC. Translated: CASSLATGGGETQYF.

The gene calls are TRBV7-8 and TRBJ1-5; D might be TRBD1 (5 bases). The CDR3 sequence is 18 residues long. Germline V gives CDR1 SGHVS, CDR2 FQNEAQ. The V end lost 1 base, the J end lost 2 bases, and 18 bases lay between the germline ends. The CDR3 nucleotides are TGTGCCAGCAGCTTAGTTCGAGTGGGGGGAGGTGGCAATCAGCCCCAGCATTTT. Translating it yields CASSLVRVGGGGNQPQHF. Full variable domain (outside the CDR3, taken from reference TRBV7-8 and TRBJ1-5): GAGVSQSPRYKVAKRGQDVALRCDPISGHVSLFWYQQALGQGPEFLTYFQNEAQLDKSGLPSDRFFAERPEGSVSTLKIQRTQQEDSAVYLCASSLVRVGGGGNQPQHFGDGTRLSIL.

CDR3 sequence: CASSLATGDGYTF. The CDR3 coding sequence is TGTGCCAGCAGTTTGGCTACGGGGGATGGCTACACCTTC. The chain recombines TRBV27 with TRBJ1-2; possible D gene TRBD1, 5 bases. V lost 3 bases and J lost 6, with 11 bases in between. Germline CDR1 MNHEY, CDR2 SMNVEV (reference sequence). The CDR3 has 13 amino acids.

The chain carries TRBV11-1 and TRBJ2-7; 13 positions agree with TRBD2. Per the germline V gene, CDR1 is SGHAT and CDR2 is FQDESV (reference sequence). CDR3 length: 15 amino acids. Germline trimming cut 5 bases from V and 4 bases from J; bases unmatched to any gene: 5. CDR3 sequence: CASSGPGLAGYEQYF. CDR3 nucleotide sequence: TGTGCCAGCAGCGGACCGGGACTAGCGGGATACGAGCAGTACTTC.

The chain employs TRBV18 and TRBJ2-2, with 9 nucleotides matching TRBD2. The CDR3 extends over 16 amino acids. The germline V gene has CDR1 KGHSH and CDR2 LQKENI. Trimming took 3 bases from V and 7 from J; bases not matched to a gene: 9. For the CDR3, the DNA is TGTGCCAGCTCACCCGTAGCGGGAGTGAATATCGGGGAGCTGTTTTTT. The encoded protein is CASSPVAGVNIGELFF.

The chain joins TRBV10-3 to TRBJ1-4, with TRBD1 identical over 8 bases. The V segment lost 3 bases and the J segment 6 bases; nucleotides outside the gene matches: 3. Germline V gene data show CDR1 as ENHRY and CDR2 as SYGVKD. This CDR3 is built from 14 residues. CDR3 coding DNA: TGTGCCATCAGTGACGGGACAGGTGATGAAAAACTGTTTTTT. Amino acids: CAISDGTGDEKLFF.

V usage is TRBV7-8 and J usage is TRBJ2-2, with TRBD1 matching over 8 bases. This CDR3 is built from 18 residues. V gave up 7 bases and J gave up 0 bases; unmatched junction bases: 13. Germline loops: CDR1 SGHVS, CDR2 FQNEAQ. The chain's CDR3 is CASTPGTGFASNTGELFF. The CDR3 coding sequence is TGTGCCAGCACCCCCGGGACAGGTTTCGCCTCGAACACCGGGGAGCTGTTTTTT.

The chain joins TRBV18 to TRBJ2-7; D ambiguous. Germline V CDR1 and CDR2: KGHSH, LQKENI. V was shortened by 2 bases and J by 1 base, with 6 bases between the two germline ends. This CDR3 spans 13 amino acids. The CDR3 sequence: CASSPGQSYEQYF. The CDR3 DNA reads TGTGCCAGCTCACCAGGGCAGTCCTACGAGCAGTACTTC.

This clone was recorded once. The chain links TRBV2 to TRBJ1-4; TRBD1 agrees at 8 bases. Germline lookup yields CDR1 SNHLY and CDR2 FYNNEI. The V segment lost 5 bases and the J segment 2 bases; nucleotides outside the gene matches: 7. The CDR3 is 16 residues long. The CDR3 sequence: CASSPDRVTTNEKLFF. CDR3 in DNA: TGTGCCAGCAGTCCGGACAGGGTAACGACTAATGAAAAACTGTTTTTT.

This chain joins TRBV19 and TRBJ2-7; 8 positions match TRBD1. Germline V gives CDR1 LNHDA, CDR2 SQIVND (reference sequence). The CDR3 is 14 residues long. Losses at the gene ends were 5 bases for V and 5 bases for J; bases not matched to a gene: 8. CDR3 bases: TGTGCCAGTAGTCCCCGGACAGGGAGAAACGAGCAGTACTTC. This sequence encodes CASSPRTGRNEQYF.

The gene calls are TRBV19 and TRBJ1-5; the match to TRBD1 covers 9 bases. CDR1 and CDR2 from the germline V gene are LNHDA and SQIVND (reference sequence). The CDR3 covers 15 residues. J gave up 7 bases and V 7 bases, and 11 bases lay outside the gene matches. CDR3 nucleotides: TGTGCCAGTACGACGTTACAGGGGGCATGGCAGCCCCAGCATTTT. It translates to CASTTLQGAWQPQHF.

This clone has a handful of counts. This sequence joins TRBV3-1 (or the pseudogene TRBV3-2) and TRBJ1-2; D is unclear. The germline gives CDR1 LGHDT, CDR2 YNNKEL (reference sequence). V was clipped by 1 base and J by 2 bases, with 8 bases between them. This CDR3 contains 14 residues. CDR3 in DNA: TGTGCCAGCAGCCAAGGGGAGGGCAACTATGGCTACACCTTC. Its translation: CASSQGEGNYGYTF.

The chain carries TRBV15 and TRBJ2-6; 9 bases match TRBD1. Losses at the gene ends were 6 bases for V and 3 bases for J; bases not matched to a gene: 15. CDR1 LNHNV and CDR2 YYDKDF come from the germline V gene (reference sequence). The CDR3 is made up of 19 amino acids. CDR3 sequence reads: CATRKSGTGSSIGANVLTF. The CDR3 nucleotides are TGTGCCACCAGAAAGTCCGGGACAGGGTCATCAATTGGGGCCAACGTCCTGACTTTC.

CDR3 region: CASPGGTNYGYTF. The DNA for the CDR3 is TGTGCCTCTCCAGGAGGAACTAACTATGGCTACACCTTC. The chain is built from TRBV30 and TRBJ1-2, with no clear D. Looked up from germline, CDR1 is GTSNPN and CDR2 is SVGIG (reference sequence). V was pared by 7 bases and J by 0 bases, with 12 bases between. The CDR3 is 13 residues long.

This sequence joins TRBV25-1 and TRBJ1-6; weak D call: TRBD1 (5 bases). The CDR3 is 15 residues long. V shed 2 bases and J shed 7 bases, with 12 bases lying between them. CDR1 is MGHDK and CDR2 is SYGVNS in the germline V gene. CDR3 sequence reads: CASSEIPGVNSPLHF. The CDR3 DNA reads TGTGCCAGCAGTGAAATCCCGGGGGTCAATTCACCCCTCCACTTT. Full variable domain (outside the CDR3, taken from reference TRBV25-1 and TRBJ1-6): EADIYQTPRYLVIGTGKKITLECSQTMGHDKMYWYQQDPGMELHLIHYSYGVNSTEKGDLSSESTVSRIRTEHFPLTLESARPSHTSQYLCASSEIPGVNSPLHFGNGTRLTVT.

CDR3 sequence reads: CASSFGGSGVPGELFF. CDR3 bases: TGCGCCAGCAGCTTTGGAGGTTCGGGAGTACCGGGGGAGCTGTTTTTT. The chain links TRBV5-1 to TRBJ2-2; perhaps TRBD2 as D (6 bases). The ends were cut back, 2 bases at V and 8 bases at J, with 19 bases in the middle. This CDR3 has 16 residues. Germline V gene data show CDR1 as SGHRS and CDR2 as YFSETQ.

V gene TRBV28 combines with J gene TRBJ2-2, with D perhaps matching TRBD2 (5 bases). From germline, CDR1 is MDHEN and CDR2 SYDVKM. The CDR3 is made up of 15 amino acids. V was pared by 3 bases and J by 5 bases, with 13 bases between. The CDR3 nucleotides are TGTGCCAGCAGTTTCTCCGGGTCGGGGACCGGGGAGCTGTTTTTT. Residues: CASSFSGSGTGELFF.

This sequence joins TRBV6-2 or TRBV6-3 and TRBJ2-5; 7 bases agree with TRBD1. The ends lost 5 bases at V and 5 bases at J; junction bases unmatched: 2. From germline, CDR1 is MNHEY and CDR2 SVGEGT. The CDR3 is 12 residues long. This CDR3 reads CASSDRAETQYF. Written as DNA, the CDR3 is TGTGCCAGCAGTGACAGGGCGGAGACCCAGTACTTC.

The genes are TRBV27 and TRBJ2-1, with a weak D call TRBD1 (6 bases). V lost 2 bases and J lost 4, with 18 bases in between. The CDR3 length is 17 residues. Per the germline V gene, CDR1 is MNHEY and CDR2 is SMNVEV (reference sequence). CDR3 bases: TGTGCCAGCAGTTTAATCCCGCAGGGGCGACCTTACAATGAGCAGTTCTTC. It is translated as CASSLIPQGRPYNEQFF.

The chain couples TRBV5-8 to TRBJ2-2, with 7 bases identical to TRBD2. The germline V gene has CDR1 SGHTS and CDR2 YDEGEE. This CDR3 region has 17 residues. The J segment lost 0 bases and the V segment lost 2 bases, leaving 7 bases of the junction unmatched. The CDR3 bases are TGTGCCAGCAGCTTCCAGGGAGGGGTTACGAACACCGGGGAGCTGTTTTTT. This codes for CASSFQGGVTNTGELFF.

The chain links TRBV7-6 to TRBJ1-2, with TRBD1 matching 8 bases. The CDR3 totals 15 residues. The V gene end was trimmed by 4 bases and the J gene end by 6 bases; junction bases not matched to a gene: 10. Germline V gives CDR1 SGHVS, CDR2 FNYEAQ. The CDR3 loop reads CASSSFRTGSDGYTF. CDR3 DNA: TGTGCCAGCAGCTCCTTCCGGACAGGGTCGGATGGCTACACCTTC.

The V gene is TRBV19, the J gene TRBJ1-4, with 8 bases that match TRBD1. Germline V gene sequence: CDR1 LNHDA, CDR2 SQIVND (reference sequence). CDR3 length equals 15 residues. The V segment lost 2 bases and the J segment 2 bases; nucleotides outside the gene matches: 1. CDR3 nucleotide sequence: TGTGCCAGTAGTATACGGACAGGGACTAATGAAAAACTGTTTTTT. It translates to CASSIRTGTNEKLFF.

The CDR3 nucleotides are TGTGCCAGCAGTCTAGCGGGAGAATCGGCCTACAATGAGCAGTTCTTC. It specifies CASSLAGESAYNEQFF. This chain uses TRBV28 with TRBJ2-1, with 10 bases fitting TRBD2. CDR1 is MDHEN, CDR2 SYDVKM, per germline. The CDR3 consists of 16 residues. The V segment lost 5 bases and the J segment 2 bases; nucleotides outside the gene matches: 6.

The chain combines TRBV5-1 with TRBJ2-2, with 7 bases matching TRBD1. This CDR3 is 15 amino acids long. J was trimmed by 4 bases and V by 4 bases; bases with no gene match: 7. Looked up from germline, CDR1 is SGHRS and CDR2 is YFSETQ. The CDR3 DNA reads as TGCGCCAGCAGCGGATGGGACAGACCCACCGGGGAGCTGTTTTTT. This gives the protein CASSGWDRPTGELFF. Combining the CDR3 with reference TRBV5-1 and TRBJ2-2 gives the whole variable domain KAGVTQTPRYLIKTRGQQVTLSCSPISGHRSVSWYQQTPGQGLQFLFEYFSETQRNKGNFPGRFSGRQFSNSRSEMNVSTLELGDSALYLCASSGWDRPTGELFFGEGSRLTVL.

The V and J genes are TRBV6-4 and TRBJ1-2; 7 bases agree with TRBD1. The CDR3 runs to 14 residues. The V gene end was trimmed by 6 bases and the J gene end by 4 bases; junction bases not matched to a gene: 8. Germline V gives CDR1 MRHNA, CDR2 SNTAGT. Here the CDR3 DNA reads TGTGCCAGCAGCCCCACAGGGGCCACCTATGGCTACACCTTC. Its protein is CASSPTGATYGYTF.

The J gene is TRBJ2-1, the V gene TRBV6-5; TRBD1 matches at 10 bases. The junction had 7 bases not matched to a gene; V was cut back by 4 bases and J by 7 bases. CDR3 length equals 15 residues. Germline-derived CDR1 and CDR2 are MNHEY and SVGAGI. This CDR3 is CASSFRDRGNNEQFF. The CDR3 region has the DNA TGTGCCAGCAGTTTCCGGGACAGGGGTAATAATGAGCAGTTCTTC.

This clone was counted only a few times. The chain joins TRBV11-1 to TRBJ1-6; tentatively, D is TRBD1 (6 bases). V lost 6 bases to trimming and J lost 7 bases, with 16 bases between them. Germline V gene data show CDR1 as SGHAT and CDR2 as FQDESV (reference sequence). The CDR3 is made up of 15 amino acids. The CDR3 DNA reads as TGTGCCAGCAGAACCGCAGGACAGAGAAATTCACCCCTCCACTTT. Amino acid sequence: CASRTAGQRNSPLHF.

This clone was recorded a few times. The rearrangement uses TRBV28 and TRBJ2-7; TRBD2 matches at 9 bases. V lost 5 bases and J lost 1; bases outside the gene matches: 6. The germline gives CDR1 MDHEN, CDR2 SYDVKM. CDR3 size: 15 residues. CDR3 region: CASSLLAGPSYEQYF. CDR3 coding DNA: TGTGCCAGCAGTCTCCTAGCGGGACCGTCCTACGAGCAGTACTTC.

The genes are TRBV19 and TRBJ2-7, with D maybe TRBD1 (6 bases). This CDR3 spans 16 amino acids. V was cut by 4 bases and J by 0 bases, with 16 bases left in between. CDR1 and CDR2 from the germline V gene are LNHDA and SQIVND (reference sequence). The CDR3 nucleotides read TGTGCCAGTAGTACGTCACGGGACACCCTCTCCTACGAGCAGTACTTC. Its protein product is CASSTSRDTLSYEQYF.

V is TRBV11-1 and J is TRBJ1-4, with TRBD1 as a possible D gene (5 bases). Germline V gives CDR1 SGHAT, CDR2 FQDESV (reference sequence). Trimming stripped 8 bases from V and 4 bases from J, with 17 bases between. This CDR3 is 15 amino acids long. The DNA for the CDR3 is TGTGCCAGCGCTAGGGCCACAGGATTTAATGAAAAACTGTTTTTT. The encoded protein is CASARATGFNEKLFF.